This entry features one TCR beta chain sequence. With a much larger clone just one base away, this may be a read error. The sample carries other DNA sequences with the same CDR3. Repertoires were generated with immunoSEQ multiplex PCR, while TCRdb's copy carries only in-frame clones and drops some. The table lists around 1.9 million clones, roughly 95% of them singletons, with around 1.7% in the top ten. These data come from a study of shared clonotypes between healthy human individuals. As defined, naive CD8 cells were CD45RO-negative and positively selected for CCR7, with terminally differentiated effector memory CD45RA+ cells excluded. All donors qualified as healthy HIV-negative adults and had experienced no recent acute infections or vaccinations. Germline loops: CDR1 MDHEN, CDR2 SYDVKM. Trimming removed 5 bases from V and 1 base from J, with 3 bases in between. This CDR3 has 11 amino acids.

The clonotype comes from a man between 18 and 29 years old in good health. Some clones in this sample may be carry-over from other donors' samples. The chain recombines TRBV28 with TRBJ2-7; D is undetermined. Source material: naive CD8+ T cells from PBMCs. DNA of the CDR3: TGTGCCAGCAGTGATTCCTACGAGCAGTACTTC. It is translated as CASSDSYEQYF.